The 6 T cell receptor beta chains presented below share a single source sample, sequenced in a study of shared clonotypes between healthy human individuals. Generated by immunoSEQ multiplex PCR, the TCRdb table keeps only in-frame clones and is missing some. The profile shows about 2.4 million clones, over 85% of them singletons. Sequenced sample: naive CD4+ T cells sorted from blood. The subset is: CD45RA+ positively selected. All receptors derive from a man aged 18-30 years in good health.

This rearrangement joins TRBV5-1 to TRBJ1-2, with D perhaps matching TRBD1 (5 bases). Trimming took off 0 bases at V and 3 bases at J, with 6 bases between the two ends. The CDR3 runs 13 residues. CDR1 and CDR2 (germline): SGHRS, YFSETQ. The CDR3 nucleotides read TGCGCCAGCAGCTTGGCAGGGTACTATGGCTACACCTTC. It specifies CASSLAGYYGYTF.

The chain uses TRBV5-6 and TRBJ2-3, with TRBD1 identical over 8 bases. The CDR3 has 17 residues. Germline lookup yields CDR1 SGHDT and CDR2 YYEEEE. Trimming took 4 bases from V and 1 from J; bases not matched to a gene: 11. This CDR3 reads CASSPLDRDIRTDTQYF. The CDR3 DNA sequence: TGTGCCAGCAGCCCTCTGGACAGGGATATTCGCACAGATACGCAGTATTTT. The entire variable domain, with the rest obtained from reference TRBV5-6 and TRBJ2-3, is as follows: DAGVTQSPTHLIKTRGQQVTLRCSPKSGHDTVSWYQQALGQGPQFIFQYYEEEERQRGNFPDRFSGHQFPNYSSELNVNALLLGDSALYLCASSPLDRDIRTDTQYFGPGTRLTVL.

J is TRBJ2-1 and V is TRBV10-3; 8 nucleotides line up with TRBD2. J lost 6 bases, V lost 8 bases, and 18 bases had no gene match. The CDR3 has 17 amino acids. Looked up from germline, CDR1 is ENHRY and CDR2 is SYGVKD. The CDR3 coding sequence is TGTGCCATCTTTTCTGGCAGCCTCGGGGGGGGCGGCAATGAGCAGTTCTTC. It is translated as CAIFSGSLGGGGNEQFF.

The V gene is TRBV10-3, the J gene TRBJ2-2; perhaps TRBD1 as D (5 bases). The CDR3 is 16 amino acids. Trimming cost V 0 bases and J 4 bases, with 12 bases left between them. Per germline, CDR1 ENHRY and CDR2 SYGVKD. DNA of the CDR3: TGTGCCATCAGTGAGTCGGCAGGGTTCACCACCGGGGAGCTGTTTTTT. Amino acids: CAISESAGFTTGELFF.

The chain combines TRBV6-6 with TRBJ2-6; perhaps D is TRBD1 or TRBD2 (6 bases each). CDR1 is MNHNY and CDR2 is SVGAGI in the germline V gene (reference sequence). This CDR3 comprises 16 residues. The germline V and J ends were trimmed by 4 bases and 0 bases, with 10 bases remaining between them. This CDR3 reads CASSLQGLSGANVLTF. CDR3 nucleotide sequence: TGTGCCAGCAGTTTACAGGGACTCTCTGGGGCCAACGTCCTGACTTTC.

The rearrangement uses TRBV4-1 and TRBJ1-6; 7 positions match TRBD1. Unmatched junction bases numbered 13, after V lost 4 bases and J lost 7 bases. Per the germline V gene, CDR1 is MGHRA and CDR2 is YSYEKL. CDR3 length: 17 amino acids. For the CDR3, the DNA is TGCGCCAGCAGCCGAGTGGACAGGTTTCCAGAAAATTCACCCCTCCACTTT. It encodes CASSRVDRFPENSPLHF.